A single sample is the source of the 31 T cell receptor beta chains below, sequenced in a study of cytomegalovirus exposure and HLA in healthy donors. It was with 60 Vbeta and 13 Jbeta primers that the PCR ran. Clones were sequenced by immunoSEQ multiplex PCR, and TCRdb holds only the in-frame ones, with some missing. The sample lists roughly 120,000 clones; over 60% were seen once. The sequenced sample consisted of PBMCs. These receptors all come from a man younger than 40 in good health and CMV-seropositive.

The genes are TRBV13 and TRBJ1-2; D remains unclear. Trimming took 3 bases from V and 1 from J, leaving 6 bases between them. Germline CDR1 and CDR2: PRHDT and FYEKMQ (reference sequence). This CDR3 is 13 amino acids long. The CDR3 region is CASSFTDNYGYTF. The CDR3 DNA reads TGTGCCAGCAGCTTTACAGATAACTATGGCTACACCTTC.

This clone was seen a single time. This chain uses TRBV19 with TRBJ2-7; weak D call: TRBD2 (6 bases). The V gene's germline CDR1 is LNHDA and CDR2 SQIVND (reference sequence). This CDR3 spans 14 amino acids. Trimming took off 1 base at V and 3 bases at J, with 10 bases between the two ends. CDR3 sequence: CASSIGGTFYEQYF. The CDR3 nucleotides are TGTGCCAGTAGTATAGGCGGGACTTTCTACGAGCAGTACTTC.

The CDR3 region is CASSQVRGQGPHRDNQPQHF. In DNA, the CDR3 is TGCGCCAGCAGCCAAGTTAGGGGACAGGGGCCTCATCGGGATAATCAGCCCCAGCATTTT. The chain has TRBV4-1 and TRBJ1-5, with 10 positions matching TRBD1. J gave up 4 bases and V 1 base, and 16 bases lay outside the gene matches. The germline CDR1 and CDR2 sequences are MGHRA and YSYEKL. The CDR3 contains 20 residues.

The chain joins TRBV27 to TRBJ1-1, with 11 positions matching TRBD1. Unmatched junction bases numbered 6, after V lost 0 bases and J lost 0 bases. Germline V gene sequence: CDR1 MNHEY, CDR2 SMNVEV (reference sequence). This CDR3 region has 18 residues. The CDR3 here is CASSLSGTGGLMNTEAFF. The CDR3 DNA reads TGTGCCAGCAGTTTATCAGGGACAGGGGGACTTATGAACACTGAAGCTTTCTTT.

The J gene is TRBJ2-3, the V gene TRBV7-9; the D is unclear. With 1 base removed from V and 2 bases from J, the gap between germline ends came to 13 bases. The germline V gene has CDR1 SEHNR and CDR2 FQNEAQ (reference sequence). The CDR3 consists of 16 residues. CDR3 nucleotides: TGTGCCAGCAGCTTAGTACTTAGAATCCACACAGATACGCAGTATTTT. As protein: CASSLVLRIHTDTQYF.

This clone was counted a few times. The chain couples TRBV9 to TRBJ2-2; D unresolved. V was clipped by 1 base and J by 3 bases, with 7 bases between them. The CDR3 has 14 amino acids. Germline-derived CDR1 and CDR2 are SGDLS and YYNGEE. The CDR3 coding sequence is TGTGCCAGCAGCGTATTGGCGGACACCGGGGAGCTGTTTTTT. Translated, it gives CASSVLADTGELFF.

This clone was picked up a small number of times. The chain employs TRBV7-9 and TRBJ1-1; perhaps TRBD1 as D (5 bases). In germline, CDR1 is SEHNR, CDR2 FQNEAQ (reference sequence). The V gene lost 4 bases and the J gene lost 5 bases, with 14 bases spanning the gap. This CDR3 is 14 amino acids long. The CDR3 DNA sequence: TGTGCCAGCAGCTCAGTCAGGGATCGGACTGAAGCTTTCTTT. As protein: CASSSVRDRTEAFF.

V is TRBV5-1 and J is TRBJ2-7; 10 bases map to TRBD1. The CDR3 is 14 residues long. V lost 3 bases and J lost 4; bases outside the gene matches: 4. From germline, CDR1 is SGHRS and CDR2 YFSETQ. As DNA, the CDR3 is TGCGCCAGCAGCTGGGACAGGGGATTATACGAGCAGTACTTC. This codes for CASSWDRGLYEQYF.

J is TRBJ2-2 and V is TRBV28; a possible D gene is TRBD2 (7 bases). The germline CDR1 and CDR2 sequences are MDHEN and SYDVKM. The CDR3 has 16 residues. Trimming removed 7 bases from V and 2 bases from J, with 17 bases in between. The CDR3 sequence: CASKTQGGINTGELFF. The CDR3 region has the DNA TGTGCCAGCAAGACACAGGGAGGGATTAACACCGGGGAGCTGTTTTTT. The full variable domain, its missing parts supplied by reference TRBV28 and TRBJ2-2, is DVKVTQSSRYLVKRTGEKVFLECVQDMDHENMFWYRQDPGLGLRLIYFSYDVKMKEKGDIPEGYSVSREKKERFSLILESASTNQTSMYLCASKTQGGINTGELFFGEGSRLTVL.

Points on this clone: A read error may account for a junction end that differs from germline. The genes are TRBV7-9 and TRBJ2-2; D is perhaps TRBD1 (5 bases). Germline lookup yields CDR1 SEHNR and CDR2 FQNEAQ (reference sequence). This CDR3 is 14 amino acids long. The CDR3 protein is CSSSPQGVAGELFF. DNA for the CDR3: TGTTCCAGCAGCCCACAAGGGGTCGCCGGGGAGCTGTTTTTT. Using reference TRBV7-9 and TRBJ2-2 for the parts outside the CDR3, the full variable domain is DTGVSQNPRHKITKRGQNVTFRCDPISEHNRLYWYRQTLGQGPEFLTYFQNEAQLEKSRLLSDRFSAERPKGSFSTLEIQRTEQGDSAMYLCSSSPQGVAGELFFGEGSRLTVL.

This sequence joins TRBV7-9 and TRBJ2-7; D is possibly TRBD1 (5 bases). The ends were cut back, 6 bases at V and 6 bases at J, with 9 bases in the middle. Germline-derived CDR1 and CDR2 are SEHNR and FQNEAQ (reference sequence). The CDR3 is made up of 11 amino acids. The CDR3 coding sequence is TGTGCCAGCAGTCAGGACACCGAGCAGTACTTC. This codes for CASSQDTEQYF.

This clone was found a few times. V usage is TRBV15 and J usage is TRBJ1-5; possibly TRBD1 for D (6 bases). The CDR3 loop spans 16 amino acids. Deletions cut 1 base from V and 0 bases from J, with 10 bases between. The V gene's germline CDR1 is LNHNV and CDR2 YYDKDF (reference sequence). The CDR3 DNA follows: TGTGCCACCAGCAGAGGGACAGTTTATAGCAATCAGCCCCAGCATTTT. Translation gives CATSRGTVYSNQPQHF.

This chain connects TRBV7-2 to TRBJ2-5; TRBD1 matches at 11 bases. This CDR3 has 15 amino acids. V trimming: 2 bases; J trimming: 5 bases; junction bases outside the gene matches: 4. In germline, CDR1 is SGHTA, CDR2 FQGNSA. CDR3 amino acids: CASSLRGTGGETQYF. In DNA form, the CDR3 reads TGTGCCAGCAGCTTAAGGGGGACAGGGGGGGAGACCCAGTACTTC.

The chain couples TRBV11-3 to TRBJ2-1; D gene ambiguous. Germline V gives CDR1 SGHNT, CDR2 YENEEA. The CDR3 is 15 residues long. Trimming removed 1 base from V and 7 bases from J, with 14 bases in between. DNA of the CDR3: TGTGCCAGCAGCTTAGGAGGAAACACTTTAAATGAGCAGTTCTTC. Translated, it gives CASSLGGNTLNEQFF.

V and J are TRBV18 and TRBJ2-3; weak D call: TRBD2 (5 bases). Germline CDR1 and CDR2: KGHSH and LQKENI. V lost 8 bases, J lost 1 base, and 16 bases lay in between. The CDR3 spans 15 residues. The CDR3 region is CASLLSGLRTDTQYF. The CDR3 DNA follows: TGTGCCAGCCTATTATCGGGGTTACGCACAGATACGCAGTATTTT. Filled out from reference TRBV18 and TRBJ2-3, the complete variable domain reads NAGVMQNPRHLVRRRGQEARLRCSPMKGHSHVYWYRQLPEEGLKFMVYLQKENIIDESGMPKERFSAEFPKEGPSILRIQQVVRGDSAAYFCASLLSGLRTDTQYFGPGTRLTVL.

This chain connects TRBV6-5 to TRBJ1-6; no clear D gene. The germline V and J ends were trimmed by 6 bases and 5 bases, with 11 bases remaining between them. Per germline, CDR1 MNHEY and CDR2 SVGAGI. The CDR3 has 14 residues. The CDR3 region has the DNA TGTGCCAGCAGGATCGGGAGAAATAATTCACCCCTCCACTTT. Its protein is CASRIGRNNSPLHF.

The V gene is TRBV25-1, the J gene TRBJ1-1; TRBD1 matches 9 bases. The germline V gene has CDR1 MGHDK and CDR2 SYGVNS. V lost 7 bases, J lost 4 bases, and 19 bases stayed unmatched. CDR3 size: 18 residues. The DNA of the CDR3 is TGTGCCAGCACTACAAACAAGGCCCAGACAGGGGGAGGCACTGAAGCTTTCTTT. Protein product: CASTTNKAQTGGGTEAFF.

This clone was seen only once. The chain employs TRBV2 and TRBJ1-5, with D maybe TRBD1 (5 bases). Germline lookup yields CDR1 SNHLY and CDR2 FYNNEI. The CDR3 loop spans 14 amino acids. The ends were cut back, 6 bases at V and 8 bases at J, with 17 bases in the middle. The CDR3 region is CASRVMGGEEPQHF. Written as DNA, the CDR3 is TGTGCCAGCAGGGTGATGGGGGGAGAGGAGCCCCAGCATTTT.

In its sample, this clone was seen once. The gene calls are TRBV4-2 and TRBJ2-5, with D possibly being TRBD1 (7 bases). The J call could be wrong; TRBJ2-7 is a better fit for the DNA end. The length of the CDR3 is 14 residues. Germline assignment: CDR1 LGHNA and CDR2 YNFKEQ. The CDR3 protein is CASSREAGGYEQYF. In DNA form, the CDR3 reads TGTGCCAGCAGCCGAGAAGCAGGGGGGTACGAGCAGTACTTC.

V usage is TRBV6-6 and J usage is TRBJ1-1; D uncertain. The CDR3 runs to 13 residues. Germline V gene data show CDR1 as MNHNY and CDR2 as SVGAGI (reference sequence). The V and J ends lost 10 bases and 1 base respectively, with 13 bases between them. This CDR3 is CAIDREGNTEAFF. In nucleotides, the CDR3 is TGTGCCATCGATCGGGAGGGGAACACTGAAGCTTTCTTT.

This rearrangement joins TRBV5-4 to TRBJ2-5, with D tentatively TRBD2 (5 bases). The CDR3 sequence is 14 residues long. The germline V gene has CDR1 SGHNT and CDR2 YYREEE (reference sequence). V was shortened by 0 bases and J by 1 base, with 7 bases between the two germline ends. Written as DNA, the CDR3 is TGTGCCAGCAGCTTGGGGGAGTTCCAAGAGACCCAGTACTTC. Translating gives CASSLGEFQETQYF.

DNA of the CDR3: TGCAGTGCTATAAGGAGCAGTCAGTACTTC. Translating gives CSAIRSSQYF. The chain is built from TRBV20-1 and TRBJ2-4; D remains unclear. V lost 4 bases, J lost 12 bases, and 10 bases lay in between. Looked up from germline, CDR1 is DFQATT and CDR2 is SNEGSKA (reference sequence). CDR3 length equals 10 residues.

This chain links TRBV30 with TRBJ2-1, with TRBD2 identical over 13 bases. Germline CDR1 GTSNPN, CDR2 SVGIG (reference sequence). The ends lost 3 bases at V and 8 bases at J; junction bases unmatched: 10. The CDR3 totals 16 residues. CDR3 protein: CAWRGNVGTSGDEQFF. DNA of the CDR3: TGTGCCTGGAGGGGGAATGTAGGGACTAGCGGGGATGAGCAGTTCTTC.

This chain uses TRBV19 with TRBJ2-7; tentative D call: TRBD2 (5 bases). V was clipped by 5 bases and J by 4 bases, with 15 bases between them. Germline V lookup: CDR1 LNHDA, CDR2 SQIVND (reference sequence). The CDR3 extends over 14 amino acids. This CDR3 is CASSREGTGYEQYF. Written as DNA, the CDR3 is TGTGCCAGTAGTCGCGAGGGAACGGGGTACGAGCAGTACTTC.

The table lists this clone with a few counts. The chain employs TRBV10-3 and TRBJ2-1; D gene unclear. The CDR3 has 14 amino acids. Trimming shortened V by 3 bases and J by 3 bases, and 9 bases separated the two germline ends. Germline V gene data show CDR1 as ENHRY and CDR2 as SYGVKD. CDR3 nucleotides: TGTGCCATCAGTGATAACGGGTACTACAATGAGCAGTTCTTC. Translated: CAISDNGYYNEQFF.

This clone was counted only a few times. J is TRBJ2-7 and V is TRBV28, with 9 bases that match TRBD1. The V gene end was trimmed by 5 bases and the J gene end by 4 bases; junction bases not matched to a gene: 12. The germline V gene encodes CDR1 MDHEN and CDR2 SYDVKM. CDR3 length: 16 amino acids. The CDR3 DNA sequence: TGTGCCAGCAGTCAAACCTCCGGGACAGGGAGTTACGAGCAGTACTTC. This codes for CASSQTSGTGSYEQYF.

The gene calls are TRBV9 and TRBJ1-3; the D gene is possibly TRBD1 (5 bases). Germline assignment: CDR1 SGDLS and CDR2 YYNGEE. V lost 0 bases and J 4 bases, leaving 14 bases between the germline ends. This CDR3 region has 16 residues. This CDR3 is CASSVGGVNSGNTIYF. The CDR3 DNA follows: TGTGCCAGCAGCGTAGGGGGGGTTAATTCGGGAAACACCATATATTTT. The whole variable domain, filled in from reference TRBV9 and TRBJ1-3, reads DSGVTQTPKHLITATGQRVTLRCSPRSGDLSVYWYQQSLDQGLQFLIQYYNGEERAKGNILERFSAQQFPDLHSELNLSSLELGDSALYFCASSVGGVNSGNTIYFGEGSWLTVV.

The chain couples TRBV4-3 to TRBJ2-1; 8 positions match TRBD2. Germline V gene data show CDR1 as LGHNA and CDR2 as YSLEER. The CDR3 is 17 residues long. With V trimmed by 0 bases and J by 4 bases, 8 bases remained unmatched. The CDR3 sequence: CASSQDSVAGGYNEQFF. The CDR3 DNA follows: TGCGCCAGCAGCCAAGATAGTGTGGCGGGGGGATACAATGAGCAGTTCTTC.

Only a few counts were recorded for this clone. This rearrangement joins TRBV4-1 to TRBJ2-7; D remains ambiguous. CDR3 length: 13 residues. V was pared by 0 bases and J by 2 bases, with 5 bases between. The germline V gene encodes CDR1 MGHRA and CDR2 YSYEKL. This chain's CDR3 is CASSQDYAYEQYF. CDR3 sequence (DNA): TGCGCCAGCAGCCAAGATTATGCCTACGAGCAGTACTTC.

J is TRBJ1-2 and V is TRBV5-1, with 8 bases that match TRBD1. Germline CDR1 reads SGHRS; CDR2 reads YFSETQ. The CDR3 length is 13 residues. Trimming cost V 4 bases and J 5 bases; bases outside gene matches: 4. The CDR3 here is CASSEQGAYGYTF. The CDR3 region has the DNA TGCGCCAGCAGCGAGCAGGGGGCTTATGGCTACACCTTC.

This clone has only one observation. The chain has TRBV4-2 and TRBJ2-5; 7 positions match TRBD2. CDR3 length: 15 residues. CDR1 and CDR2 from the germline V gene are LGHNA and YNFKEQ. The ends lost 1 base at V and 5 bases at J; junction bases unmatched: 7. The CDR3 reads CASSQVAGEMETQYF. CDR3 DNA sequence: TGTGCCAGCAGCCAAGTCGCGGGGGAAATGGAGACCCAGTACTTC.